This record concerns one T cell receptor beta chain sequence. cDNA synthesis used the whole RNA isolate, giving expressed TCRB sequences. Method: immunoSEQ multiplex PCR; TCRdb's copy keeps in-frame clones and lacks some. This table holds 400,000 to 550,000 clones, 11% found once. The sample belongs to a study of beta chain features in type 1 diabetes. Deletions cut 1 base from V and 2 bases from J, with 11 bases between. The CDR3 consists of 15 residues. Per germline, CDR1 LGHNA and CDR2 YSLEER. The sample comprised naive CD4+ T cells from blood. V usage is TRBV4-3 and J usage is TRBJ2-5; no firm D call. This TCR derives from a woman in her late teens or twenties in good health. The CDR3 DNA follows: TGCGCCAGCAGCCAAGGGGGTCTGCGTCAAGAGACCCAGTACTTC. The encoded protein is CASSQGGLRQETQYF.